A single sample gave rise to the 23 T cell receptor beta chains below, sequenced in a study of beta chain features in type 1 diabetes. As every portion of the isolated RNA was reverse transcribed, the sequencing read expressed TCRB transcripts. Data came from immunoSEQ multiplex PCR; TCRdb stores just in-frame clones and leaves some out. The sample holds under 950,000 clones, roughly a sixth seen once. Material: naive CD4+ T cells from blood. These receptors were obtained from a woman aged 18-30 years in good health.

A few counts support this clone. The chain recombines TRBV27 with TRBJ1-3, with D maybe TRBD1 (6 bases). The germline V gene has CDR1 MNHEY and CDR2 SMNVEV (reference sequence). V was pared by 2 bases and J by 0 bases, with 11 bases between. This CDR3 region has 16 residues. CDR3: CASSLNTGTSGNTIYF. The CDR3 bases are TGTGCCAGCAGTTTAAACACAGGGACCTCTGGAAACACCATATATTTT.

This clone was found a few times. The J gene is TRBJ2-1, the V gene TRBV21-1; the table's TRBD2 call for D was not verified on the DNA. TRBV21-1 is an annotated pseudogene. CDR3 size: 18 residues. CDR3 loop: CASSWIGGSHPFYNEQFF. The CDR3 DNA is TGTGCCAGCAGTTGGATTGGCGGGAGCCACCCCTTCTACAATGAGCAGTTCTTC.

This clone was seen more than once but under ten times. The J gene is TRBJ2-5, the V gene TRBV7-9, with a possible D match to TRBD2 (6 bases). Germline CDR1 SEHNR, CDR2 FQNEAQ (reference sequence). V gave up 5 bases and J gave up 4 bases, with 11 bases separating them. The CDR3 runs 13 residues. The CDR3 region is CASSHPGGETQYF. In nucleotides, the CDR3 is TGTGCCAGCAGCCATCCCGGGGGAGAGACCCAGTACTTC.

The chain combines TRBV27 with TRBJ2-1, with a tentative D call TRBD1 (6 bases). Germline V gene lookup returns CDR1 MNHEY and CDR2 SMNVEV (reference sequence). Trimming took 4 bases from V and 13 from J, leaving 20 bases between them. The CDR3 covers 14 residues. CDR3 sequence reads: CASSSPPDSKRQFF. The DNA of the CDR3 is TGTGCCAGCAGTTCACCCCCGGACAGCAAAAGACAGTTCTTC.

V is TRBV28 and J is TRBJ2-3; possibly TRBD2 for D (6 bases). Looked up from germline, CDR1 is MDHEN and CDR2 is SYDVKM. The CDR3 contains 17 residues. With 5 bases removed from V and 5 bases from J, the gap between germline ends came to 23 bases. CDR3 nucleotide sequence: TGTGCCAGCAGTCCCTCACTCCACGGGAGTGGAGGAGATACGCAGTATTTT. This sequence encodes CASSPSLHGSGGDTQYF.

The chain carries TRBV11-2 and TRBJ2-5; no firm D call. The length of the CDR3 is 14 residues. CDR1 is SGHAT, CDR2 FQNNGV, per germline. Trimming removed 5 bases at V and 0 bases at J, with 10 bases between. The DNA for the CDR3 is TGTGCCAGCAGCGTCGACCGGGACCAAGAGACCCAGTACTTC. Translated, it gives CASSVDRDQETQYF.

This chain joins TRBV5-1 and TRBJ2-3; 7 bases align to TRBD2. The CDR3 has 15 residues. Trimming cost V 0 bases and J 2 bases; bases outside gene matches: 3. Germline CDR1 and CDR2: SGHRS and YFSETQ. In DNA, the CDR3 is TGCGCCAGCAGCTTGGGAGGGACTAACACAGATACGCAGTATTTT. Encoded protein: CASSLGGTNTDTQYF.

There are a few counts of this clone. The CDR3 DNA follows: TGTGCCAGCAGCTTCTACAGGTCGGGAATGGCTAACTATGGCTACACCTTC. This encodes CASSFYRSGMANYGYTF. The chain has TRBV7-2 and TRBJ1-2; maybe TRBD1 (5 bases). The CDR3 runs to 17 residues. Trimming left V 3 bases short and J 0 bases short, with 17 bases between. The germline CDR1 and CDR2 sequences are SGHTA and FQGNSA. The entire variable domain, with the rest obtained from reference TRBV7-2 and TRBJ1-2, is as follows: GAGVSQSPSNKVTEKGKDVELRCDPISGHTALYWYRQSLGQGLEFLIYFQGNSAPDKSGLPSDRFSAERTGGSVSTLTIQRTQQEDSAVYLCASSFYRSGMANYGYTFGSGTRLTVV.

This clone has only a few counts. The chain is built from TRBV10-3 and TRBJ2-1; D call uncertain. Germline-derived CDR1 and CDR2 are ENHRY and SYGVKD. The CDR3 has 15 residues. Trimming took 6 bases from V and 0 from J, leaving 12 bases between them. This CDR3 reads CAIRGGGSSYNEQFF. CDR3 sequence (DNA): TGTGCCATCAGAGGCGGCGGTAGCTCCTACAATGAGCAGTTCTTC.

In DNA form, the CDR3 reads TGTGCCAGTAGTCCCCGAACGGGCGGGAGTCCGGAGACCCAGTACTTC. This encodes CASSPRTGGSPETQYF. V is TRBV19 and J is TRBJ2-5; 7 bases line up with TRBD2. Germline loops: CDR1 LNHDA, CDR2 SQIVND (reference sequence). This CDR3 has 16 amino acids. J gave up 5 bases and V 5 bases, and 14 bases lay outside the gene matches.

Only a few counts were recorded for this clone. The rearrangement joins TRBV18 to TRBJ2-4; perhaps TRBD1 as D (5 bases). V gave up 4 bases and J gave up 6 bases, with 22 bases separating them. This CDR3 comprises 17 residues. CDR1 is KGHSH, CDR2 LQKENI, per germline. CDR3 DNA sequence: TGTGCCAGCTCACAGGCAAGGACCGGTGGGGCTGGAAACATTCAGTACTTC. This codes for CASSQARTGGAGNIQYF.

Notes on this clone: Possible read error: a much larger clone is one base away. V usage is TRBV6-4 and J usage is TRBJ2-4; D remains ambiguous. This CDR3 comprises 13 residues. With 6 bases removed from V and 0 bases from J, the gap between germline ends came to 6 bases. Germline CDR1 reads MRHNA; CDR2 reads SNTAGT. In DNA form, the CDR3 reads TGTGCCAGCAGCACCTTAGCCAAAAACATTCAGTACTTC. This sequence encodes CASSTLAKNIQYF.

The rearrangement links TRBV2 to TRBJ2-1; D call uncertain. This CDR3 region has 15 residues. Germline values: CDR1 SNHLY, CDR2 FYNNEI. V was shortened by 7 bases and J by 0 bases, with 13 bases between the two germline ends. CDR3 in amino acids: CASTYLDTSYNEQFF. The DNA of the CDR3 is TGTGCCAGCACCTACTTAGACACCTCCTACAATGAGCAGTTCTTC.

This clone was observed a few times. The rearrangement joins TRBV6-1 to TRBJ2-3, with D possibly TRBD2 on 6 matching bases. CDR1 is MNHNS, CDR2 SASEGT, per germline. V dropped 5 bases and J dropped 4 bases, with 16 bases sitting between them. The CDR3 consists of 15 residues. In DNA form, the CDR3 reads TGTGCCAGCAGTACTGGGCGGAGGGGATCAGATACGCAGTATTTT. Translating it yields CASSTGRRGSDTQYF.

The chain links TRBV28 to TRBJ1-2, with D unclear. The germline V gene has CDR1 MDHEN and CDR2 SYDVKM. The length of the CDR3 is 14 residues. Trimming took 7 bases from V and 1 from J, leaving 13 bases between them. CDR3 bases: TGTGCCAGCACCCCTGGAATAGATAACTATGGCTACACCTTC. Encoded protein: CASTPGIDNYGYTF.

The chain links TRBV18 to TRBJ2-5; D not certain. Germline loops: CDR1 KGHSH, CDR2 LQKENI. CDR3 length: 13 amino acids. V was trimmed by 6 bases and J by 0 bases, leaving 8 bases between them. The CDR3 region has the DNA TGTGCCAGCTCGGGTGCGGACCAAGAGACCCAGTACTTC. Protein: CASSGADQETQYF. Based on the CDR3 plus reference TRBV18 and TRBJ2-5, the full variable domain is NAGVMQNPRHLVRRRGQEARLRCSPMKGHSHVYWYRQLPEEGLKFMVYLQKENIIDESGMPKERFSAEFPKEGPSILRIQQVVRGDSAAYFCASSGADQETQYFGPGTRLLVL.

This clone was counted a few times. The chain links TRBV28 to TRBJ2-5, with 7 positions matching TRBD1. CDR1 and CDR2 (germline): MDHEN, SYDVKM. The CDR3 is 13 amino acids. With V trimmed by 6 bases and J by 9 bases, 10 bases remained unmatched. The CDR3: CASRTTGMAAQYF. CDR3 coding DNA: TGTGCCAGCAGGACGACAGGGATGGCGGCCCAGTACTTC.

This clone has more than one count but fewer than ten. CDR3 region: CASNLQGVHEQFF. The CDR3 bases are TGTGCCAGCAATTTACAGGGAGTCCATGAGCAGTTCTTC. The V and J genes are TRBV2 and TRBJ2-1; D is perhaps TRBD1 (6 bases). The germline V gene has CDR1 SNHLY and CDR2 FYNNEI. This CDR3 is built from 13 residues. Trimming pared 7 bases from V and 8 bases from J, leaving 15 bases between.

The sample holds a few counts of this clone. The rearrangement links TRBV6-5 to TRBJ2-3, with D tentatively TRBD2 (7 bases). Germline CDR1 MNHEY, CDR2 SVGAGI. Trimming left V 2 bases short and J 1 base short, with 13 bases between. This CDR3 contains 16 residues. The CDR3: CASSYGGGGRTDTQYF. The CDR3 DNA reads as TGTGCCAGCAGTTACGGGGGAGGGGGACGCACAGATACGCAGTATTTT.

This clone was observed a few times. V and J are TRBV7-9 and TRBJ2-2; TRBD1 matches 7 bases. Germline V gives CDR1 SEHNR, CDR2 FQNEAQ (reference sequence). The CDR3 runs to 16 residues. With V trimmed by 5 bases and J by 9 bases, 15 bases remained unmatched. The chain's CDR3 is CASSDSRGPLSWELFF. The CDR3 region has the DNA TGTGCCAGCAGCGACAGTAGGGGGCCTTTATCTTGGGAGCTGTTTTTT.

This sequence joins TRBV5-4 and TRBJ2-7; the D gene is possibly TRBD1 (5 bases). The germline V gene encodes CDR1 SGHNT and CDR2 YYREEE (reference sequence). The length of the CDR3 is 15 residues. V lost 0 bases and J 3 bases, leaving 13 bases between the germline ends. The CDR3 sequence is CASSLDSTTGYEQYF. CDR3 nucleotides: TGTGCCAGCAGCTTGGACAGTACCACAGGCTACGAGCAGTACTTC.

The chain is built from TRBV14 and TRBJ2-1; a possible D gene is TRBD2 (6 bases). V lost 5 bases, J lost 9 bases, and 20 bases lay in between. Germline CDR1 is SGHDN and CDR2 is FVKESK. The CDR3 has 15 amino acids. CDR3 protein: CASSKGTPLASEQFF. The CDR3 DNA reads TGTGCCAGCAGCAAAGGCACCCCACTAGCTAGTGAGCAGTTCTTC.

Worth noting for this clone: Other DNA sequences in the same sample also yield this CDR3. This chain uses TRBV18 with TRBJ2-7; D is ambiguous. Germline assignment: CDR1 KGHSH and CDR2 LQKENI. Between the trimmed V and J ends, which lost 2 bases and 7 bases, there was a span of 6 bases. The CDR3 runs 11 residues. In DNA form, the CDR3 reads TGTGCCAGCTCACCAGGATATGAGCAGTACTTC. It translates to CASSPGYEQYF.